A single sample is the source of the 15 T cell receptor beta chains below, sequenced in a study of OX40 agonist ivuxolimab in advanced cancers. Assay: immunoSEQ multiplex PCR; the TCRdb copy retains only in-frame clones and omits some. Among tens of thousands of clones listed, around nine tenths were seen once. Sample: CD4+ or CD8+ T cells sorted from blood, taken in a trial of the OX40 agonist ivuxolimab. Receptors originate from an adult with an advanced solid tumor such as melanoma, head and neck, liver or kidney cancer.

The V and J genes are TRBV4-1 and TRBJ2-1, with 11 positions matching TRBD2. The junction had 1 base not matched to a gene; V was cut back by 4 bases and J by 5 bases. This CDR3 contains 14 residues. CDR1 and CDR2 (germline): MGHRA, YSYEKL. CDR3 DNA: TGCGCCAGCAGCCGGGGACTAGCGGACAATGAGCAGTTCTTC. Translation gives CASSRGLADNEQFF.

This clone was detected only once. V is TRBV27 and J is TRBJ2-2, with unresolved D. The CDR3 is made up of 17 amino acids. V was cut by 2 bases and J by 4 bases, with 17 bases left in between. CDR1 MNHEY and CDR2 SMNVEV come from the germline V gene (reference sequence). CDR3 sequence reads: CASSLIPSRIFTGELFF. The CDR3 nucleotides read TGTGCCAGCAGTTTAATTCCCAGTCGGATTTTCACCGGGGAGCTGTTTTTT.

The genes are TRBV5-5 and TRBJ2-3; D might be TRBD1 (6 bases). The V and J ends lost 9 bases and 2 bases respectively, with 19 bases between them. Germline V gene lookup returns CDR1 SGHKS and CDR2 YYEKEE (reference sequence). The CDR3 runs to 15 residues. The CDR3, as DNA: TGTGCCACAGCTCCGATGAGGGGGACCACAGATACGCAGTATTTT. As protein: CATAPMRGTTDTQYF. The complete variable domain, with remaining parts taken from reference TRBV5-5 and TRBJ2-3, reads DAGVTQSPTHLIKTRGQQVTLRCSPISGHKSVSWYQQVLGQGPQFIFQYYEKEERGRGNFPDRFSARQFPNYSSELNVNALLLGDSALYLCATAPMRGTTDTQYFGPGTRLTVL.

DNA of the CDR3: TGTGCCAGCACCGATGGTCCGGCAGGGTGGGGGAATCAGCCCCAGCATTTT. It codes for CASTDGPAGWGNQPQHF. The chain couples TRBV2 to TRBJ1-5; perhaps TRBD1 as D (5 bases). This CDR3 region has 17 residues. CDR1 and CDR2 from the germline V gene are SNHLY and FYNNEI. V shed 7 bases and J shed 4 bases, with 23 bases lying between them.

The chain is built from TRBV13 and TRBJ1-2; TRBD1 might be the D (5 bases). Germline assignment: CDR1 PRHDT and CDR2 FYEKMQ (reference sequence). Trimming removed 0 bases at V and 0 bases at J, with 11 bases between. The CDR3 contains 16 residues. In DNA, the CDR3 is TGTGCCAGCAGCTTAGGCCTAGGGGCGGCTAACTATGGCTACACCTTC. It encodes CASSLGLGAANYGYTF. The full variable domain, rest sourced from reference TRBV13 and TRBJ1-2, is AAGVIQSPRHLIKEKRETATLKCYPIPRHDTVYWYQQGPGQDPQFLISFYEKMQSDKGSIPDRFSAQQFSDYHSELNMSSLELGDSALYFCASSLGLGAANYGYTFGSGTRLTVV.

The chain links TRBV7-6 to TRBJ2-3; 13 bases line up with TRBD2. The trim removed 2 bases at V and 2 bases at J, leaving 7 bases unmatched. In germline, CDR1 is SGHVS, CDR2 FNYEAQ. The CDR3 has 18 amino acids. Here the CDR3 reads CASSLKLAGGSNTDTQYF. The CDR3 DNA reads TGTGCCAGCAGCTTAAAACTAGCGGGAGGGTCTAACACAGATACGCAGTATTTT.

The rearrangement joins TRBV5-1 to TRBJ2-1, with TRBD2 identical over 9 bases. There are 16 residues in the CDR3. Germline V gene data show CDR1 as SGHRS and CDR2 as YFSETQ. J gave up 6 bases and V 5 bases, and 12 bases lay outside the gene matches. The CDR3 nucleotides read TGCGCCAGCAGGAGTACGGGGCGGGAGGGGTCCAATGAGCAGTTCTTC. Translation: CASRSTGREGSNEQFF.

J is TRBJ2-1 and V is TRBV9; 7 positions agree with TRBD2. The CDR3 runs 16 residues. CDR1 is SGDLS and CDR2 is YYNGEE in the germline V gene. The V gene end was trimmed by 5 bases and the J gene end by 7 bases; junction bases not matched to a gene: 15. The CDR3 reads CASSNPLAGVGNEQFF. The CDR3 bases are TGTGCCAGCAGTAACCCTCTGGCGGGAGTAGGGAATGAGCAGTTCTTC.

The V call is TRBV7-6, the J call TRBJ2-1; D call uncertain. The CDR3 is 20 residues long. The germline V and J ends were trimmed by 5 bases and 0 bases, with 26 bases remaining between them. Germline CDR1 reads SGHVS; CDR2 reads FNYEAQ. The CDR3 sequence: CASSPPPRLAWSGSYNEQFF. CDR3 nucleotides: TGTGCCAGCAGCCCTCCCCCGAGGCTGGCCTGGAGTGGCTCCTACAATGAGCAGTTCTTC. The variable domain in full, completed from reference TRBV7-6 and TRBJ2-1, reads GAGVSQSPRYKVTKRGQDVALRCDPISGHVSLYWYRQALGQGPEFLTYFNYEAQQDKSGLPNDRFSAERPEGSISTLTIQRTEQRDSAMYRCASSPPPRLAWSGSYNEQFFGPGTRLTVL.

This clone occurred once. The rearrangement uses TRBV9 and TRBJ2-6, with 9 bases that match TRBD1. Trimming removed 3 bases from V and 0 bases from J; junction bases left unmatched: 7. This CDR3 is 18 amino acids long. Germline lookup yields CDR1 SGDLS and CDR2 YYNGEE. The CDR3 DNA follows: TGTGCCAGCAGCGCATCCGGGACAGGGCTCTCTGGGGCCAACGTCCTGACTTTC. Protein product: CASSASGTGLSGANVLTF.

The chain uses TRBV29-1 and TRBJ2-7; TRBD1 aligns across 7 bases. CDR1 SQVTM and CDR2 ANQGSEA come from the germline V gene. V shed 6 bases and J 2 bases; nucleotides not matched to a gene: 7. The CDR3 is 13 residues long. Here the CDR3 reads CSVNRQGTYEQYF. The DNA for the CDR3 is TGCAGCGTGAACAGACAGGGTACCTACGAGCAGTACTTC.

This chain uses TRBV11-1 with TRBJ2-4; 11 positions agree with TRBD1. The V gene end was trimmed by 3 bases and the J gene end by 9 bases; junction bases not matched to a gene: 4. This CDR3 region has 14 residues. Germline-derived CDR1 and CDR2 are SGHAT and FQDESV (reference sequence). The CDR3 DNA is TGTGCCAGCAGCTTCCCGGGACAGGGGGGCATTCAGTACTTC. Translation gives CASSFPGQGGIQYF. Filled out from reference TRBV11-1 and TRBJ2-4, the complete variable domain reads EAEVAQSPRYKITEKSQAVAFWCDPISGHATLYWYRQILGQGPELLVQFQDESVVDDSQLPKDRFSAERLKGVDSTLKIQPAELGDSAMYLCASSFPGQGGIQYFGAGTRLSVL.

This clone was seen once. CDR3 in DNA: TGTGCCAGCAGCTTATCCCCCCTCAGTGGGACTAGCGGGAGCTACGAGCAGTACTTC. Its protein product is CASSLSPLSGTSGSYEQYF. V is TRBV7-6 and J is TRBJ2-7; 14 bases map to TRBD2. V lost 2 bases and J lost 3; bases outside the gene matches: 12. From germline, CDR1 is SGHVS and CDR2 FNYEAQ. The CDR3 runs 19 residues.

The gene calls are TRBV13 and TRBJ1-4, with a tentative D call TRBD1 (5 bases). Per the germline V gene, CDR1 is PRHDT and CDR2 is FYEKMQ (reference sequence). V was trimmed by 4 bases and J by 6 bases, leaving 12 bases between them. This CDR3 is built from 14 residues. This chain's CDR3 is CASSSRGVDEKLFF. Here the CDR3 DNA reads TGTGCCAGCAGCTCCCGGGGGGTCGATGAAAAACTGTTTTTT.

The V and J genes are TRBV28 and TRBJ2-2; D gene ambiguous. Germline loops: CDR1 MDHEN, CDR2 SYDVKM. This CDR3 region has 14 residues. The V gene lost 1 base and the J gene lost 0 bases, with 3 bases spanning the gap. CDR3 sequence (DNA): TGTGCCAGCAGTTTATCGGCGAACACCGGGGAGCTGTTTTTT. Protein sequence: CASSLSANTGELFF. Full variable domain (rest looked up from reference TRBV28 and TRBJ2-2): DVKVTQSSRYLVKRTGEKVFLECVQDMDHENMFWYRQDPGLGLRLIYFSYDVKMKEKGDIPEGYSVSREKKERFSLILESASTNQTSMYLCASSLSANTGELFFGEGSRLTVL.